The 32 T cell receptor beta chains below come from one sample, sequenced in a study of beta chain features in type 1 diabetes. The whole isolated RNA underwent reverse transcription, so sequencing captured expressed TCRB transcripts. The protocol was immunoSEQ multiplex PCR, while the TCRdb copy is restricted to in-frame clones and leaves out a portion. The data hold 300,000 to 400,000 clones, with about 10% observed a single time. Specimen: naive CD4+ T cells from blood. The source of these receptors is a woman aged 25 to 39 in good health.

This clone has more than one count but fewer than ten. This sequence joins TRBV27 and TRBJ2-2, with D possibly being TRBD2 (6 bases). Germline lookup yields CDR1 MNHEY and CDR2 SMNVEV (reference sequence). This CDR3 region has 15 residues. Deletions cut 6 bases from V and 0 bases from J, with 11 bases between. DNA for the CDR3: TGTGCCAGCAGGCGGGGAGCGTCGAACACCGGGGAGCTGTTTTTT. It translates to CASRRGASNTGELFF.

The CDR3 reads CASPGRRGDHEQFF. CDR3 DNA sequence: TGTGCCAGTCCCGGGAGGAGGGGAGATCATGAGCAGTTCTTC. The chain joins TRBV19 to TRBJ2-1; TRBD2 matches 7 bases. The V and J ends lost 8 bases and 8 bases, in that order; junction bases with no gene match: 12. Germline CDR1 LNHDA, CDR2 SQIVND (reference sequence). The CDR3 is made up of 14 amino acids.

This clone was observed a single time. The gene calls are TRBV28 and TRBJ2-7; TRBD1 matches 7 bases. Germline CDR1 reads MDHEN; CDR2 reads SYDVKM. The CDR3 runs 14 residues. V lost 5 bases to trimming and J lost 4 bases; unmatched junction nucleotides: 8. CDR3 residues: CASSPPTGQYEQYF. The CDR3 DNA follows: TGTGCCAGCAGTCCCCCGACAGGGCAGTACGAGCAGTACTTC. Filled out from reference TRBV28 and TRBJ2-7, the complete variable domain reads DVKVTQSSRYLVKRTGEKVFLECVQDMDHENMFWYRQDPGLGLRLIYFSYDVKMKEKGDIPEGYSVSREKKERFSLILESASTNQTSMYLCASSPPTGQYEQYFGPGTRLTVT.

CDR3 residues: CASSPGGGSGIYNEQFF. CDR3 nucleotides: TGCGCCAGCAGCCCCGGGGGCGGTAGCGGGATATACAATGAGCAGTTCTTC. The rearrangement links TRBV5-1 to TRBJ2-1; TRBD2 matches 8 bases. The V gene end was trimmed by 4 bases and the J gene end by 4 bases; junction bases not matched to a gene: 13. This CDR3 has 17 amino acids. The V gene's germline CDR1 is SGHRS and CDR2 YFSETQ.

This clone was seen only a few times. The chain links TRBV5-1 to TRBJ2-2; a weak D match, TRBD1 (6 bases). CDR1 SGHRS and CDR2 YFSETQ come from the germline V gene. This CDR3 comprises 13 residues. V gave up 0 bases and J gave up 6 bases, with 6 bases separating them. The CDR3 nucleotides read TGCGCCAGCAGCTTGGGACAGGCCGGGGAGCTGTTTTTT. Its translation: CASSLGQAGELFF. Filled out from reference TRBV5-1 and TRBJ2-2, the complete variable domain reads KAGVTQTPRYLIKTRGQQVTLSCSPISGHRSVSWYQQTPGQGLQFLFEYFSETQRNKGNFPGRFSGRQFSNSRSEMNVSTLELGDSALYLCASSLGQAGELFFGEGSRLTVL.

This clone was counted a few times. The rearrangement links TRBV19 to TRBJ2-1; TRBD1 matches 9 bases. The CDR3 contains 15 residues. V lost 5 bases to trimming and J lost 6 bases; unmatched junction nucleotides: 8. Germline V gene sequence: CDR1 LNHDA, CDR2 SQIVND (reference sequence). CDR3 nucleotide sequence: TGTGCCAGTAGTTTATCCGGGACAGGGCTCAATGAGCAGTTCTTC. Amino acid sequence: CASSLSGTGLNEQFF.

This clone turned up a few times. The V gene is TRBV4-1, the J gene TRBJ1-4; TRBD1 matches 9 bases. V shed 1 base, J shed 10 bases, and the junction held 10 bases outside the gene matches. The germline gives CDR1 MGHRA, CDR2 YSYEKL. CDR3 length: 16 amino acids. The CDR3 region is CASSQAGDRVVGKLFF. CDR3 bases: TGCGCCAGCAGCCAAGCGGGGGACAGGGTAGTCGGAAAACTGTTTTTT.

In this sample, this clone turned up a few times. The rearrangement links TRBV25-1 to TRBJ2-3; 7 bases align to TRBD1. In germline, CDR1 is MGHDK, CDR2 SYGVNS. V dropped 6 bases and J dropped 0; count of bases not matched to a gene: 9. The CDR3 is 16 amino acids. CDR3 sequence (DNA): TGTGCCAGCAGCCTGGACAGGCACTCTAGCACAGATACGCAGTATTTT. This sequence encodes CASSLDRHSSTDTQYF.

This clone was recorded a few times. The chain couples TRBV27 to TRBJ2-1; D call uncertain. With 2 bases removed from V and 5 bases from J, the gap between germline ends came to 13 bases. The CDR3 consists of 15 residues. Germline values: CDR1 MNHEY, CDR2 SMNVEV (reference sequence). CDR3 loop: CASSLLGGPDNEQFF. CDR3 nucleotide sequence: TGTGCCAGCAGTTTACTTGGTGGCCCAGACAATGAGCAGTTCTTC.

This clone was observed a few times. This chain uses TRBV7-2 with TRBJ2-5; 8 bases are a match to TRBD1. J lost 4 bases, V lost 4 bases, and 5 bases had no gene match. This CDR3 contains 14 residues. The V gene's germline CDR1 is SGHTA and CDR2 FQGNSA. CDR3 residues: CASSYRQGSETQYF. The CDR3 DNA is TGTGCCAGCAGCTACCGACAGGGGTCAGAGACCCAGTACTTC.

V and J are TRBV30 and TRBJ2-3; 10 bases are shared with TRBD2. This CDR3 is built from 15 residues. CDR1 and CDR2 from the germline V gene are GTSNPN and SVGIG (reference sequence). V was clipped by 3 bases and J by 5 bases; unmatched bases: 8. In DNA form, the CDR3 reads TGTGCCTGGAGACTAGGACTAGCGGACGGAGATACGCAGTATTTT. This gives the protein CAWRLGLADGDTQYF.

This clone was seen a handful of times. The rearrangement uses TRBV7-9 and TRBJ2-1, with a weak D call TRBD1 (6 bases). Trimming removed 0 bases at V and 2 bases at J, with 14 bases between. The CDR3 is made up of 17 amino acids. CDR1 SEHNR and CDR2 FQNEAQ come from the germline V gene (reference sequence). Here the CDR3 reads CASSLARGDSPYNEQFF. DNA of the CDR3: TGTGCCAGCAGCTTAGCCAGGGGAGACTCACCCTACAATGAGCAGTTCTTC. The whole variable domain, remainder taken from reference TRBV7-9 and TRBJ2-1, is DTGVSQNPRHKITKRGQNVTFRCDPISEHNRLYWYRQTLGQGPEFLTYFQNEAQLEKSRLLSDRFSAERPKGSFSTLEIQRTEQGDSAMYLCASSLARGDSPYNEQFFGPGTRLTVL.

The CDR3 DNA reads TGTGCCAGCAGTACAGGACCTCAGCCCCAGCATTTT. Encoded protein: CASSTGPQPQHF. The J gene is TRBJ1-5, the V gene TRBV6-6; D is perhaps TRBD1 (5 bases). This CDR3 has 12 residues. Germline CDR1 MNHNY, CDR2 SVGAGI (reference sequence). The V and J ends lost 5 bases and 6 bases respectively, with 8 bases between them.

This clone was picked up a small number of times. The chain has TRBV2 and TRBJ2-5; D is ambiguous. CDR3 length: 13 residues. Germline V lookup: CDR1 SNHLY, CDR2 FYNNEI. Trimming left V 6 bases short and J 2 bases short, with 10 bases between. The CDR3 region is CASRRSEQETQYF. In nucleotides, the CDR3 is TGTGCCAGCAGGCGCTCGGAGCAAGAGACCCAGTACTTC.

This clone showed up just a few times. The CDR3 loop is CASSVVHSTGRTGELFF. CDR3 coding DNA: TGTGCCAGCAGCGTAGTTCACTCAACAGGGAGAACCGGGGAGCTGTTTTTT. V is TRBV9 and J is TRBJ2-2, with D possibly matching TRBD1 (6 bases). Trimming took off 0 bases at V and 5 bases at J, with 17 bases between the two ends. CDR3 length: 17 residues. The germline CDR1 and CDR2 sequences are SGDLS and YYNGEE.

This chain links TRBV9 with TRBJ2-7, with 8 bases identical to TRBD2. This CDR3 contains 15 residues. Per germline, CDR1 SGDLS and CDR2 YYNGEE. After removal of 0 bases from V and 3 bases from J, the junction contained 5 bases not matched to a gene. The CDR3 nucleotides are TGTGCCAGCAGCGTAGGGGGACTAGACTTCTACGAGCAGTACTTC. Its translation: CASSVGGLDFYEQYF.

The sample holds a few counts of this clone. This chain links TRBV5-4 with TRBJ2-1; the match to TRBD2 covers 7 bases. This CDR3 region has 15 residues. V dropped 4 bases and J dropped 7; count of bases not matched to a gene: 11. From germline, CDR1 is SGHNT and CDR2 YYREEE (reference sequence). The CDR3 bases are TGTGCCAGCAGCGGGGGGGGAGGGCCAAGGAATGAGCAGTTCTTC. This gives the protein CASSGGGGPRNEQFF.

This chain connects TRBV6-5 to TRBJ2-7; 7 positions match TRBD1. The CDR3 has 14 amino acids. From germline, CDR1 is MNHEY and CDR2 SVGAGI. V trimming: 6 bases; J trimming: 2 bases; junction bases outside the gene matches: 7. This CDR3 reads CASSNDRVPYEQYF. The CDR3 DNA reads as TGTGCCAGCAGCAACGACAGGGTCCCCTACGAGCAGTACTTC.

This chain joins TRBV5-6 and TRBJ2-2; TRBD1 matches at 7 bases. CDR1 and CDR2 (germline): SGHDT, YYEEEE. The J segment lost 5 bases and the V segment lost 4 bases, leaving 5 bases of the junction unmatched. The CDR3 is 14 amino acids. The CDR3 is CASSRDRLTGELFF. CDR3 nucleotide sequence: TGTGCCAGCAGCCGGGACAGACTAACCGGGGAGCTGTTTTTT.

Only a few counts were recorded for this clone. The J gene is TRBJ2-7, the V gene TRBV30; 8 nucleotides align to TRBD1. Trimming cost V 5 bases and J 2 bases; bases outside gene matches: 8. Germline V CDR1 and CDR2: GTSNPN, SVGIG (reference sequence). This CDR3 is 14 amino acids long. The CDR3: CAWGLGQGAYEQYF. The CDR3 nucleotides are TGTGCCTGGGGCCTCGGACAGGGTGCCTACGAGCAGTACTTC. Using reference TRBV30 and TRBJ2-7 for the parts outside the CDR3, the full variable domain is SQTIHQWPATLVQPVGSPLSLECTVEGTSNPNLYWYRQAAGRGLQLLFYSVGIGQISSEVPQNLSASRPQDRQFILSSKKLLLSDSGFYLCAWGLGQGAYEQYFGPGTRLTVT.

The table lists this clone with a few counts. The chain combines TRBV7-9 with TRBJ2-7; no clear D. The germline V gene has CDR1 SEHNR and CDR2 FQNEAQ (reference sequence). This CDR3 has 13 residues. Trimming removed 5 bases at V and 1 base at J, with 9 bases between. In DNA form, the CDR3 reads TGTGCCAGCAGCCCTGGGCAGTCCTACGAGCAGTACTTC. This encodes CASSPGQSYEQYF. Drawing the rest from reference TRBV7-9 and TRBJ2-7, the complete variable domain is DTGVSQNPRHKITKRGQNVTFRCDPISEHNRLYWYRQTLGQGPEFLTYFQNEAQLEKSRLLSDRFSAERPKGSFSTLEIQRTEQGDSAMYLCASSPGQSYEQYFGPGTRLTVT.

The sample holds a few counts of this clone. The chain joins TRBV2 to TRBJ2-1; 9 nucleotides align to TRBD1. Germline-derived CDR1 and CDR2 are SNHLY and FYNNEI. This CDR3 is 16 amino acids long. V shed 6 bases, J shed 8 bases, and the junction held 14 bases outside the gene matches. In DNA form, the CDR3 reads TGTGCCAGCAGCGAAACCTGGACAGGGGTTAGCGATGAGCAGTTCTTC. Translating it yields CASSETWTGVSDEQFF.

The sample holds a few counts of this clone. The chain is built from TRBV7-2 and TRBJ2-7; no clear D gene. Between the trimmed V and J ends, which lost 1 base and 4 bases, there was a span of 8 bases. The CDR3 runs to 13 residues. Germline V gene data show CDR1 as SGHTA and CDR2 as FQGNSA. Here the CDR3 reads CASSLELFYEQYF. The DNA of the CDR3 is TGTGCCAGCAGCTTAGAGCTGTTTTACGAGCAGTACTTC.

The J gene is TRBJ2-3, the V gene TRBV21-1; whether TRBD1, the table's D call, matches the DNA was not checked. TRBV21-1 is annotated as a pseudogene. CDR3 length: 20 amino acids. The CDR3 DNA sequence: TGTGCCAGCAGCAAAGCTCTGCGCCCGGGACAGGGCATTAAGACAGATACGCAGTATTTT. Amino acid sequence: CASSKALRPGQGIKTDTQYF.

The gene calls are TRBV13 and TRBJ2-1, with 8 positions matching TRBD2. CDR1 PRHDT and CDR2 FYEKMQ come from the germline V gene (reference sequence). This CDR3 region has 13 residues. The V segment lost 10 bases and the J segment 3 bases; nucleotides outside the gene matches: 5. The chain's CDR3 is CATREGLYNEQFF. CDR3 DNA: TGTGCCACACGGGAGGGCCTCTACAATGAGCAGTTCTTC.

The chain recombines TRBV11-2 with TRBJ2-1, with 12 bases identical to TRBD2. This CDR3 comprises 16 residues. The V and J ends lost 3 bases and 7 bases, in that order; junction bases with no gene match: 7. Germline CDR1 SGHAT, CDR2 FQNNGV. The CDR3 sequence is CASSLRLAGAKNEQFF. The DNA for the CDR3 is TGTGCCAGCAGCTTGAGACTAGCGGGAGCTAAGAATGAGCAGTTCTTC.

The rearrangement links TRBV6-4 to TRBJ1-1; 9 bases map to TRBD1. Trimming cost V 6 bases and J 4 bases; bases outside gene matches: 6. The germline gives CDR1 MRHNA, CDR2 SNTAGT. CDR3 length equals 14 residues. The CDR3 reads CASREQGASTEAFF. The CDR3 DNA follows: TGTGCCAGCAGGGAACAGGGGGCTAGCACTGAAGCTTTCTTT.

In DNA, the CDR3 is TGTGCCAGCAGCTTTCCTCGACTAGCGGGATCTAGCATTCAGTACTTC. This translates into CASSFPRLAGSSIQYF. The chain has TRBV7-3 and TRBJ2-4; 11 nucleotides line up with TRBD2. V shed 3 bases and J 9 bases; nucleotides not matched to a gene: 10. This CDR3 contains 16 residues. Germline lookup yields CDR1 SGHTA and CDR2 FQGTGA.

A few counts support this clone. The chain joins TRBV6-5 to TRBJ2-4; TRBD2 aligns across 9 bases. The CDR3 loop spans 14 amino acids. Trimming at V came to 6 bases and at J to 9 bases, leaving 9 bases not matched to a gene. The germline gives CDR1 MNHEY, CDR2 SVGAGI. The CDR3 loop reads CASSVAGEMGIQYF. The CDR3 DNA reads TGTGCCAGCAGCGTAGCGGGAGAGATGGGCATTCAGTACTTC.

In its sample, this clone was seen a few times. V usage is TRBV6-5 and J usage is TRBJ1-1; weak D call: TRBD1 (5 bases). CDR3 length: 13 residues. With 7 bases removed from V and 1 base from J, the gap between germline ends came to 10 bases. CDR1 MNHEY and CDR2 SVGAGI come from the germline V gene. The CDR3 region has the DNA TGTGCCAGCACTTTGACAGCGAACACTGAAGCTTTCTTT. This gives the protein CASTLTANTEAFF.

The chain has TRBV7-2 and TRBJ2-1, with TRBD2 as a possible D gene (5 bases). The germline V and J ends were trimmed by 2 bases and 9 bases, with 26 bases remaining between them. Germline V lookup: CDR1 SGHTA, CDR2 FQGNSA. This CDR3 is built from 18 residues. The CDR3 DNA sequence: TGTGCCAGCAGCTTATACGTCCTGGGGATCGGGGTAGCTGGTGAGCAGTTCTTC. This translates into CASSLYVLGIGVAGEQFF. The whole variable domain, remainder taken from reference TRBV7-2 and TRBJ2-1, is GAGVSQSPSNKVTEKGKDVELRCDPISGHTALYWYRQSLGQGLEFLIYFQGNSAPDKSGLPSDRFSAERTGGSVSTLTIQRTQQEDSAVYLCASSLYVLGIGVAGEQFFGPGTRLTVL.

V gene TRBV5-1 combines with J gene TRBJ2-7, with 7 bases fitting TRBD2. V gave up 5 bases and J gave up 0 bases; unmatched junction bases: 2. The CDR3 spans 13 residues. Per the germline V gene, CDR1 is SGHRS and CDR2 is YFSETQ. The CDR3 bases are TGCGCCAGCAGGGGGGGGAACTCCTACGAGCAGTACTTC. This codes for CASRGGNSYEQYF.